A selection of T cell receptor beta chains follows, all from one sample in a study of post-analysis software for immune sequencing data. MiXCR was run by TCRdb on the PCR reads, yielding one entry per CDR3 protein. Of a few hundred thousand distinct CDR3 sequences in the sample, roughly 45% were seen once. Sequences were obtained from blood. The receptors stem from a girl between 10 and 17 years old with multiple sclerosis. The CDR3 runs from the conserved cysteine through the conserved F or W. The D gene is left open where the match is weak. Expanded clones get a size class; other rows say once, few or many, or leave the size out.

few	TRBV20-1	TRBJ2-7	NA	TGCAGTGCTACTGACAGCGGACCTTACGAGCAGTACTTC	CSATDSGPYEQYF
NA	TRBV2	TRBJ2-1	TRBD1	TGTGCCAGCAGGAGGGACAGGGAGGGCAATGAGCAGTTCTTC	CASRRDREGNEQFF
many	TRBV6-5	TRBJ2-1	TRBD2	TGTGCCAGCACCCCCTTGCGGGAGCTCAACAATGAGCAGTTCTTC	CASTPLRELNNEQFF
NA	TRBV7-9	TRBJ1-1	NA	TGTGCCAGCAGCCTCGTACGGACTGAAGCTTTCTTT	CASSLVRTEAFF
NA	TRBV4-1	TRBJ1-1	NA	TGCGCCAGCAGCCAACAGCGGGTGAACACTGAAGCTTTCTTT	CASSQQRVNTEAFF
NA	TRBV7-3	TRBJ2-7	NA	TGTGCCAGCAGCGACACAGGAGGGTCCCAGTACTTC	CASSDTGGSQYF
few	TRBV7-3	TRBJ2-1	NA	TGTGCCAGCAGCTTGGCGTCGGGAGACTACAATGAGCAGTTCTTC	CASSLASGDYNEQFF
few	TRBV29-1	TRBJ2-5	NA	TGCAGCGTTTCAGCGGCGAGGGAGACCCAGTACTTC	CSVSAARETQYF
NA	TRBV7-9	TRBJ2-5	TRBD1	TGTGCCAGCAGCCAACGGGACAGGGGGCTTGAAGAGACCCAGTACTTC	CASSQRDRGLEETQYF
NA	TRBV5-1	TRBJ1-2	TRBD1	TGCGCCAGCAGATTTGGACAGGAAAACTATGGCTACACCTTC	CASRFGQENYGYTF
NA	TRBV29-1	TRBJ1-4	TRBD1	TGCAGCGTTGCACAGGGGTTAAGTGAAAAACTGTTTTTT	CSVAQGLSEKLFF
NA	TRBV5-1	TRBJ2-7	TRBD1	TGCGCCAACAACCCGGGACAGGGGATCTACGAGCAGTACTTC	CANNPGQGIYEQYF
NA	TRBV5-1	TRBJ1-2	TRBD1	TGCGCCAGCAGCCTCGCCACGGACAGGGGGGACGGCTACACCTTC	CASSLATDRGDGYTF
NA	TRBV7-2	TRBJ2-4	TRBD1	TGTGCCAGCAGCTTACAGGGGGTAGGGGCCGATCGGAGCATTCAGTACTTC	CASSLQGVGADRSIQYF
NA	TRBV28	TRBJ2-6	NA	TGTGCCAGCAGTTTAAGCGGGTGGAGATCTGGGGCCAACGTCCTGACTTTC	CASSLSGWRSGANVLTF
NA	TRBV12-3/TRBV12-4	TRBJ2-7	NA	TGTGCCAGCAGTACCATGAGTCGCCTGGGATTGTTCTACGAGCAGTACTTC	CASSTMSRLGLFYEQYF
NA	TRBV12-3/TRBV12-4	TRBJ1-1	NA	TGTGTCAGCAGTTTGCAGGGGAACACTGAAGCTTTCTTT	CVSSLQGNTEAFF
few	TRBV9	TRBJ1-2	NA	TGTGCCAGCAGCCGGAGGGGGGACAACGCGGAAAGCGAAGGAGGCTACACCTTC	CASSRRGDNAESEGGYTF
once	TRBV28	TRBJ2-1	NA	TGTGCCAGCCTCCACTCCTTCGATGGCTCCTACAATGAGCAGTTCTTC	CASLHSFDGSYNEQFF
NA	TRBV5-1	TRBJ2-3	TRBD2	TGCGCCAGCCGAGAAGGGAGAACTAGCGGTAGCACAGATACGCAGTATTTT	CASREGRTSGSTDTQYF
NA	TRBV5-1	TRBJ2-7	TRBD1	TGCGCCAGCAGCGGGGGACAGGGATACAACGAGCAGTACTTC	CASSGGQGYNEQYF
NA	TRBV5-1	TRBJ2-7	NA	TGCGCCAGCAGTAGTTCCACAGGGACCTACGAGCAGTACTTC	CASSSSTGTYEQYF
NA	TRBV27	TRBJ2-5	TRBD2	TGTGCCAGCTCCCAGCGGGAGGGGTACAATGAGCAGTACTTC	CASSQREGYNEQYF
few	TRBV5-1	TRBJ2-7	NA	TGCGCCAGCAGCTTGGACGACGCGGGCGAGCAGTACTTC	CASSLDDAGEQYF
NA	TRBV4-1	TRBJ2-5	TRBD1	TGCGCCAGCAGCCATCAACAGGGGGTGGAAGAGACCCAGTACTTC	CASSHQQGVEETQYF
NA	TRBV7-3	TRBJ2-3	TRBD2	TGTGCCAGCAGCTTAGCCCCACTAGCGGGAGGGACCACAGATACGCAGTATTTT	CASSLAPLAGGTTDTQYF
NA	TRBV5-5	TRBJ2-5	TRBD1	TGTGCCAGCGGGGACAGGGCGCTCCAAGAGACCCAGTACTTC	CASGDRALQETQYF
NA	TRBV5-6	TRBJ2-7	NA	TGTGCCAGCAGCACGGACAGGAGGGACTACGAGCAGTACTTC	CASSTDRRDYEQYF
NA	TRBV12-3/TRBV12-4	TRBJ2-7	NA	TGTGCCAGCAGTTTTAGGCACGGGGGTACTATCTACGAGCAGTACTTC	CASSFRHGGTIYEQYF
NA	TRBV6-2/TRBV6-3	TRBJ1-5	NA	TGTGCCAGCAGTTACTCTCCAGGCGGGAGCAATCAGCCCCAGCATTTT	CASSYSPGGSNQPQHF
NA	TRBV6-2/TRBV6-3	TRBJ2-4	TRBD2	TGTGCCAGCAGTTACTACGGCGACCGCCGGGGGGACATTCAGTACTTC	CASSYYGDRRGDIQYF
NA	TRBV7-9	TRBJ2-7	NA	TGTGCCAGCAGCTTAGAGCGATCCCTTGGCGAGCAGTACTTC	CASSLERSLGEQYF
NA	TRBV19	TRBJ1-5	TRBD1	TGTGCCAGTACCCCGGGACAGGGTTTCTTTGAGCCCCAGCATTTT	CASTPGQGFFEPQHF
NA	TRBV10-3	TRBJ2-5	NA	TGTGCCCTGGGGCAGGGAGACCAAGAGACCCAGTACTTC	CALGQGDQETQYF
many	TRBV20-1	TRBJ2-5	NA	TGCAGCGCTCGAGGGGGGAGGGAGACCCAGTACTTC	CSARGGRETQYF
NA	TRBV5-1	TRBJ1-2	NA	TGCGCCAGCACTTCGGGATTCTCTAACTATGGCTACACCTTC	CASTSGFSNYGYTF
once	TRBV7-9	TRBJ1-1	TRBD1	TGTGCCAGCAGCCCCCCAGGGGGGAACACTGAAGCTTTCTTT	CASSPPGGNTEAFF
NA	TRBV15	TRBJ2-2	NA	TGTGCCACCACCCAGGGGTTGACCGGGGAGCTGTTTTTT	CATTQGLTGELFF
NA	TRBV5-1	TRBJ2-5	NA	TGCGCCAGCAGCACACGGACAGAAGAGACCCAGTACTTC	CASSTRTEETQYF
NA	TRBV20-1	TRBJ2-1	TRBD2	TGCAGTGCTAGATGGGCTAGCGGGACCCTAGACAATGAGCAGTTCTTC	CSARWASGTLDNEQFF
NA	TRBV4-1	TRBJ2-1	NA	TGCGCCAGCAGCCAAGCTGGGGGGGCAGGTCATCGGGATGAGCAGTTCTTC	CASSQAGGAGHRDEQFF
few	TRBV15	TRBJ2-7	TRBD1	TGTGCCACCAGCAGAGACAGGACAGGGCGAGGGTACGAGCAGTACTTC	CATSRDRTGRGYEQYF
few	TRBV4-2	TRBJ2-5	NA	TGTGCCAGCAGCCAAGCCCGCGCGAACCAAGAGACCCAGTACTTC	CASSQARANQETQYF
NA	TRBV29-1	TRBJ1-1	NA	TGCAGCGGGACTGAACCCCCCGGGAACACTGAAGCTTTCTTT	CSGTEPPGNTEAFF
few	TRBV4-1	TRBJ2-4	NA	TGCGCCAGCAGCCAAGAGATAAGAACCAAAAACATTCAGTACTTC	CASSQEIRTKNIQYF
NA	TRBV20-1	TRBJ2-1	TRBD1	TGCAGCGCGATAACCGTGACAGGGGGCAATGAGCAGTTCTTC	CSAITVTGGNEQFF
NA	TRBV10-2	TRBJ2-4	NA	TGCGCCAGCAGTCCGAATAGTGGGAGTGAAAACATTCAGTACTTC	CASSPNSGSENIQYF
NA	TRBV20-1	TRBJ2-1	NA	TGCAGTGCGCCCCTGGTCAATGAGCAGTTCTTC	CSAPLVNEQFF
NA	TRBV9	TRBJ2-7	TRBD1	TGTGCCAGCAGCGCCGGGACAGTTCCCTACGAGCAGTACTTC	CASSAGTVPYEQYF
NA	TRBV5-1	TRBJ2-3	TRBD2	TGCGCCAGCAGCTTGGCCCTAGCGGGAGGAAGGAGGAGCACAGATACGCAGTATTTT	CASSLALAGGRRSTDTQYF
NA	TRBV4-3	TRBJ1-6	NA	TGCGCCAGCAGCCAAGGGGACTCGAGGGAGTCACCCCTCCACTTT	CASSQGDSRESPLHF
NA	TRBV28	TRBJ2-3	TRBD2	TGTGCCAGCAGTCCTTCAGGACTAGCGGGAGGGGGCACAGATACGCAGTATTTT	CASSPSGLAGGGTDTQYF
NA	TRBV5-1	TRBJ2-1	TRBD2	TGCGCCAGCAGCTTCGATCCGGGACTAGCGGGCTCCTCAAGGTTCTTC	CASSFDPGLAGSSRFF
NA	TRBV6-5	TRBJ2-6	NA	TGTGCCAGCAGTCCAAAGGAAGGTTCTGGGGCCAACGTCCTGACTTTC	CASSPKEGSGANVLTF
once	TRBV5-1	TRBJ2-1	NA	TGCGCCAGCAGCTTTAGGTCGGACAATGAGCAGTTCTTC	CASSFRSDNEQFF